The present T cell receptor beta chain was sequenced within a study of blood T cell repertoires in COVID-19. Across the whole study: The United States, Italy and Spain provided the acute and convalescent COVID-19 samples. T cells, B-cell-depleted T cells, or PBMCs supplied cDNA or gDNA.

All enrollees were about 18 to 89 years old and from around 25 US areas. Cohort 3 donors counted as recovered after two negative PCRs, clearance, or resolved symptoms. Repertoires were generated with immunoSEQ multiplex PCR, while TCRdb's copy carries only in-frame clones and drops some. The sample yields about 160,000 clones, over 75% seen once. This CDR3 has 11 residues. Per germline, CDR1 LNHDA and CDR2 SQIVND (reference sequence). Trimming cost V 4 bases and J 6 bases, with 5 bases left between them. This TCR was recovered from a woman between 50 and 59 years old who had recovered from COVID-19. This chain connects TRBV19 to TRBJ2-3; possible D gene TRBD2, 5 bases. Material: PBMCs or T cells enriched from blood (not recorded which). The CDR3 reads CASSRRDTQYF. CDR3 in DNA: TGTGCCAGTAGTAGGAGGGATACGCAGTATTTT.